The 13 T cell receptor beta chains below come from one sample, sequenced in a study of OX40 agonist ivuxolimab in advanced cancers. TCRdb's table, derived via immunoSEQ multiplex PCR, lists solely in-frame clones and lacks some. Seen here are 73,000 or so clones, 80% to 95% observed once, and the top ten hold 0.44%. The specimen was CD4+ or CD8+ T cells sorted from blood, collected in a trial of the OX40 agonist ivuxolimab. The receptors stem from an adult with an advanced solid tumor such as melanoma, head and neck, liver or kidney cancer.

The V call is TRBV5-6, the J call TRBJ2-5; 9 bases line up with TRBD1. The end of the DNA aligns better with TRBJ2-7, so the J call may be wrong. The germline gives CDR1 SGHDT, CDR2 YYEEEE. The CDR3 loop spans 15 amino acids. CDR3 nucleotide sequence: TGTGCCAGCAGCCCACAACGGGACAGGGAGTACGAGCAGTACTTC. Protein product: CASSPQRDREYEQYF.

This sequence joins TRBV27 and TRBJ2-7; 7 positions agree with TRBD2. V shed 8 bases and J 2 bases; nucleotides not matched to a gene: 6. The CDR3 spans 13 residues. Germline assignment: CDR1 MNHEY and CDR2 SMNVEV (reference sequence). The CDR3 spells CASGQRGPYEQYF. The CDR3 nucleotides are TGTGCCAGCGGGCAGCGGGGTCCCTACGAGCAGTACTTC.

The rearrangement joins TRBV2 to TRBJ2-5; D possibly corresponds to TRBD1 (6 bases). Germline-derived CDR1 and CDR2 are SNHLY and FYNNEI. Trimming left V 7 bases short and J 2 bases short, with 11 bases between. The CDR3 spans 13 residues. CDR3 nucleotide sequence: TGTGCCAGCACAGGGGTGGAACAAGAGACCCAGTACTTC. Translated, it gives CASTGVEQETQYF.

The J gene is TRBJ2-7, the V gene TRBV7-9; TRBD2 agrees at 8 bases. The germline gives CDR1 SEHNR, CDR2 FQNEAQ (reference sequence). J was trimmed by 0 bases and V by 2 bases; bases with no gene match: 12. CDR3 length: 18 amino acids. In DNA, the CDR3 is TGTGCCAGCAGCTTAATCGGAGGCGGGAGGACCTCCTCCTACGAGCAGTACTTC. Its protein is CASSLIGGGRTSSYEQYF.

In its sample, this clone was seen once. The V gene is TRBV11-2, the J gene TRBJ2-4, with D possibly being TRBD1 or TRBD2 (5 bases each). The CDR3 is made up of 14 amino acids. Trimming removed 7 bases from V and 6 bases from J, with 16 bases in between. The V gene's germline CDR1 is SGHAT and CDR2 FQNNGV. The CDR3 loop reads CASNPWSGGNIQYF. CDR3 coding DNA: TGTGCCAGCAATCCTTGGTCTGGGGGAAACATTCAGTACTTC. Based on the CDR3 plus reference TRBV11-2 and TRBJ2-4, the full variable domain is EAGVAQSPRYKIIEKRQSVAFWCNPISGHATLYWYQQILGQGPKLLIQFQNNGVVDDSQLPKDRFSAERLKGVDSTLKIQPAKLEDSAVYLCASNPWSGGNIQYFGAGTRLSVL.

This chain joins TRBV19 and TRBJ1-4, with 8 bases identical to TRBD1. V lost 5 bases, J lost 8 bases, and 10 bases stayed unmatched. The length of the CDR3 is 15 residues. Germline V gene data show CDR1 as LNHDA and CDR2 as SQIVND (reference sequence). CDR3 nucleotides: TGTGCCAGTAGTGATCTACAGGGGGAGTGGGAAAAACTGTTTTTT. Amino acids: CASSDLQGEWEKLFF.

The rearrangement uses TRBV6-6 and TRBJ2-7; D call uncertain. The V gene's germline CDR1 is MNHNY and CDR2 SVGAGI (reference sequence). This CDR3 is built from 12 residues. V lost 5 bases, J lost 4 bases, and 9 bases lay in between. The CDR3 protein is CASSPGSYEQYF. CDR3 nucleotide sequence: TGTGCCAGCAGTCCCGGGTCTTACGAGCAGTACTTC.

The chain employs TRBV7-2 and TRBJ2-7; no firm D call. Germline CDR1 is SGHTA and CDR2 is FQGNSA. Trimming removed 5 bases from V and 2 bases from J, with 7 bases in between. The CDR3 is 12 amino acids. The CDR3 here is CASSPVTYEQYF. CDR3 DNA sequence: TGTGCCAGCAGCCCCGTAACCTACGAGCAGTACTTC.

Written as DNA, the CDR3 is TGTGCCAGCAGTGAACAGGGGGTTGGGCAGCCCCAGCATTTT. It specifies CASSEQGVGQPQHF. The chain couples TRBV2 to TRBJ1-5; 7 positions match TRBD1. The CDR3 is 14 amino acids. CDR1 and CDR2 (germline): SNHLY, FYNNEI. The junction had 5 bases not matched to a gene; V was cut back by 2 bases and J by 7 bases.

The chain couples TRBV25-1 to TRBJ2-7; 7 nucleotides match TRBD1. V dropped 4 bases and J dropped 2; count of bases not matched to a gene: 5. In germline, CDR1 is MGHDK, CDR2 SYGVNS. This CDR3 has 14 residues. The CDR3 nucleotides are TGTGCCAGCAGTGTAGACAGGGTTACCTACGAGCAGTACTTC. Protein sequence: CASSVDRVTYEQYF.

The rearrangement uses TRBV5-5 and TRBJ1-1, with a possible D match to TRBD1 (6 bases). The germline gives CDR1 SGHKS, CDR2 YYEKEE (reference sequence). The CDR3 is 13 amino acids. Between the trimmed V and J ends, which lost 2 bases and 4 bases, there was a span of 9 bases. CDR3 DNA sequence: TGTGCCAGCAGCTTACAGGGTACCACTGAAGCTTTCTTT. This codes for CASSLQGTTEAFF.

The rearrangement uses TRBV18 and TRBJ2-7, with D perhaps TRBD1 or TRBD2 (6 bases each). The CDR3 length is 13 residues. V gave up 3 bases and J gave up 5 bases, with 11 bases separating them. The germline V gene has CDR1 KGHSH and CDR2 LQKENI. The CDR3 coding sequence is TGTGCCAGCTCACCCGGGGGCGCGGACGAGCAGTACTTC. It specifies CASSPGGADEQYF.

This chain uses TRBV10-3 with TRBJ1-4; the D gene is possibly TRBD1 (6 bases). This CDR3 has 12 amino acids. The germline V and J ends were trimmed by 6 bases and 8 bases, with 10 bases remaining between them. The germline V gene has CDR1 ENHRY and CDR2 SYGVKD. The DNA for the CDR3 is TGTGCCATCAGGGACGACAGGGAAAAACTGTTTTTT. As protein: CAIRDDREKLFF.